The clone carrying this TCR beta chain was detected ten times or more. This record comes from a study of spatial heterogeneity in lung cancer. Looking at the study overall: Within raw reads, each unique TCR and UMI combination appeared on average more than ten times.

Every molecule of TCR cDNA had its own unique molecular identifier. One entry per CDR3 protein results from TCRdb running MiXCR on the 5' RACE reads. Among approximately 52,000 distinct CDR3 sequences listed, roughly 5.2% were seen once. Time point: sample taken at primary tumor resection. Whole RNA obtained from tumor, nontumor lung or frozen PBMC underwent sequencing without sorting. The donors, 72 patients with untreated early-stage non-small cell lung cancer, provided the samples. Sequenced here: PBMCs, sampled at surgery. The sequence was obtained from a male donor with early-stage non-small cell lung cancer.

The chain's CDR3 is CASSLGDTQETQYF. DNA for the CDR3: TGCGCCAGCAGCTTGGGGGACACTCAAGAGACCCAGTACTTC. The chain combines TRBV5-1 with TRBJ2-5; D possibly corresponds to TRBD1 (6 bases). The germline V gene has CDR1 SGHRS and CDR2 YFSETQ. This CDR3 contains 14 residues. V was shortened by 0 bases and J by 2 bases, with 8 bases between the two germline ends.